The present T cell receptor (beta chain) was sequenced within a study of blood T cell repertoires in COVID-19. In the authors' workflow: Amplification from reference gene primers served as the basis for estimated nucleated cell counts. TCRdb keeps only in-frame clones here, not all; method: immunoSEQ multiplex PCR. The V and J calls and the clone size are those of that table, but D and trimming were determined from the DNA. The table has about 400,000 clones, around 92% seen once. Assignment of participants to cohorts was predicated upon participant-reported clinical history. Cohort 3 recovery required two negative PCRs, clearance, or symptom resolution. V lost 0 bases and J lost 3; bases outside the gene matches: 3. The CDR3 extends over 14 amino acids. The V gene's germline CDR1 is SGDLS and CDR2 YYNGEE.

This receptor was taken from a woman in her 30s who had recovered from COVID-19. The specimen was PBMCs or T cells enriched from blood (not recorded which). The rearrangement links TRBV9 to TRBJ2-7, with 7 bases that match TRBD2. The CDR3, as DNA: TGTGCCAGCAGCGTAGGGGGACTAAACTACGAGCAGTACTTC. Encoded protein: CASSVGGLNYEQYF.